This TCR beta chain was sequenced during a study of shared clonotypes between healthy human individuals. The method was immunoSEQ multiplex PCR; TCRdb's version includes in-frame clones alone and lacks a portion of them. The sample carries about 500,000 clones, roughly 80% recorded once. The V gene's germline CDR1 is MDHEN and CDR2 SYDVKM. The CDR3 has 16 residues. V gave up 5 bases and J gave up 0 bases; unmatched junction bases: 6. The rearrangement links TRBV28 to TRBJ1-5; 8 positions match TRBD1. Sequenced material: PBMCs. This sequence originates from a woman aged 40 to 49 in good health. Some clones in this sample may be carry-over from other donors' samples. The DNA of the CDR3 is TGTGCCAGCAGTCCACCCGGACAGGGTAGCAATCAGCCCCAGCATTTT. This gives the protein CASSPPGQGSNQPQHF.